These T cell receptor beta chains were read from a single sample in a study of T cell responses to AZD1222 COVID-19 vaccine. The table came from immunoSEQ multiplex PCR; TCRdb's copy has only in-frame clones and leaves some out. The data show 140,000 to 150,000 clones, about 93% seen once. The sequenced sample was peripheral blood, obtained on day 0 of AZD1222 vaccination. These receptors all stem from an adult in good health. CDR3s include the opening cysteine and the closing phenylalanine or tryptophan. The D gene is left open where the match is weak. Clone size is shown for a subset of rows, as once, few, many or a class of expanded clone.

CDR3 DNA: TGCGCCAGCAGTGTGAGGGACACTGAAGCTTTCTTT
CDR3 protein: CASSVRDTEAFF
V gene: TRBV10-2
D gene: NA
clone size: once
J gene: TRBJ1-1

CDR3 DNA: TGTGCCAGCAGCCCTTCACGACAGGTGGACGACACCTTC
CDR3 protein: CASSPSRQVDDTF
V gene: TRBV5-5
D gene: NA
clone size: once
J gene: TRBJ1-2

CDR3 DNA: TGCGCCAGCAGCTTGAACACTGTTAACTATGGCTACACCTTC
CDR3 protein: CASSLNTVNYGYTF
V gene: TRBV5-1
D gene: NA
clone size: NA
J gene: TRBJ1-2

CDR3 DNA: TGTGCCAGCAGTTTAATGGGGCCCTATAATTCACCCCTCCACTTT
CDR3 protein: CASSLMGPYNSPLHF
V gene: TRBV28
D gene: NA
clone size: NA
J gene: TRBJ1-6

CDR3 DNA: TGTGCCAGCAGCTTGGTAGGGGGGGTCTCCTACGAGCAGTACTTC
CDR3 protein: CASSLVGGVSYEQYF
V gene: TRBV5-5
D gene: NA
clone size: NA
J gene: TRBJ2-7

CDR3 DNA: TGCGCCAGCAGCCAAGAGGGGTGGGCTGGGAACACTGAAGCTTTCTTT
CDR3 protein: CASSQEGWAGNTEAFF
V gene: TRBV4-1
D gene: NA
clone size: NA
J gene: TRBJ1-1

CDR3 DNA: TGTGCCAGCAGTTTCCCAGGGGGCGAGCAGTACTTC
CDR3 protein: CASSFPGGEQYF
V gene: TRBV12-3/TRBV12-4
D gene: TRBD1
clone size: NA
J gene: TRBJ2-7

CDR3 DNA: TGTGCCAGCAGCTTAGTAGCGGGAGTACATGAGCAGTTCTTC
CDR3 protein: CASSLVAGVHEQFF
V gene: TRBV11-2
D gene: TRBD2
clone size: NA
J gene: TRBJ2-1

CDR3 DNA: TGTGCCAGCAGCTTGATTAGCGGGAGCGGAGAGACCCAGTACTTC
CDR3 protein: CASSLISGSGETQYF
V gene: TRBV5-4
D gene: TRBD2
clone size: NA
J gene: TRBJ2-5

CDR3 DNA: TGTGCCAGTAGTATAGATTCCCGGGACACCCATAACTATGGCTACACCTTC
CDR3 protein: CASSIDSRDTHNYGYTF
V gene: TRBV19
D gene: NA
clone size: NA
J gene: TRBJ1-2

CDR3 DNA: TGCGCCAGCACCGACACCGCCGAGGGAAACACCATATATTTT
CDR3 protein: CASTDTAEGNTIYF
V gene: TRBV10-2
D gene: NA
clone size: NA
J gene: TRBJ1-3

CDR3 DNA: TGTGCCAGCAGCTGGACTAGCGGGAGGATAAATGAGCAGTTCTTC
CDR3 protein: CASSWTSGRINEQFF
V gene: TRBV6-5
D gene: TRBD2
clone size: NA
J gene: TRBJ2-1

CDR3 DNA: TGTGCCAGCAGTGATAGTCTAGCGGGATCCGAGCAGTACTTC
CDR3 protein: CASSDSLAGSEQYF
V gene: TRBV6-1
D gene: TRBD2
clone size: NA
J gene: TRBJ2-7

CDR3 DNA: TGTGCCAGCAGTGTAGCCGGGACAGGGGATCAGCCCCAGCATTTT
CDR3 protein: CASSVAGTGDQPQHF
V gene: TRBV6-1
D gene: TRBD1
clone size: NA
J gene: TRBJ1-5